This is a list of T cell receptor beta chains from one sample in a study of T-cell reconstitution after alpha-beta-depleted transplantation in children. One entry per CDR3 protein results from TCRdb running MiXCR on the PCR reads. The top ten clones hold over 2% of a sample with about 240,000 distinct CDR3 sequences, around 11% of them seen once. This specimen consisted of PBMCs from the stem cell graft donor, obtained from the stem cell graft. The receptors were sampled from a human donor who donated a stem cell graft to a child with acute lymphoblastic leukemia. Each CDR3 is given with its conserved first and last residue. The D gene is left open where the match is weak. Some rows mark clone size as missing; the rest say once, few, many or name a class of expanded clone.

clone_size d_call j_call cdr3_length v_call cdr3_nt cdr3_aa
many NA TRBJ1-2 13 TRBV12-3/TRBV12-4 TGTGCCAGCAGCCCCACGGGGAACTATGGCTACACCTTC CASSPTGNYGYTF
many TRBD1 TRBJ2-7 13 TRBV5-5 TGTGCCAGCAGCCCGGGACAGTCCTACGAGCAGTACTTC CASSPGQSYEQYF
NA TRBD2 TRBJ2-3 15 TRBV4-3 TGCGCCAGCAGCCAAGGGACTAGCGATGCGGATACGCAGTATTTT CASSQGTSDADTQYF
many NA TRBJ2-5 12 TRBV25-1 TGTGCCAGCAGTGAATACCGAGAGACCCAGTACTTC CASSEYRETQYF
NA NA TRBJ2-5 16 TRBV20-1 TGCAGTGCTAGAGATCCGGCTAGCACGGAAGGGGAGACCCAGTACTTC CSARDPASTEGETQYF
many TRBD1 TRBJ2-7 14 TRBV5-1 TGCGCCAGCAGCGCCTCACAGGGGGCTTACGAGCAGTACTTC CASSASQGAYEQYF
many NA TRBJ2-2 13 TRBV20-1 TGCAGTGCTAGAGGTGTCAACACCGGGGAGCTGTTTTTT CSARGVNTGELFF
many NA TRBJ1-1 14 TRBV14 TGTGCCAGCAGCCAAGGGACAGTGAACACTGAAGCTTTCTTT CASSQGTVNTEAFF
NA TRBD2 TRBJ2-3 19 TRBV5-6 TGTGCCAGCAGCTTAGAGGTGACTAGCGGGAGCTGGGGCACAGATACGCAGTATTTT CASSLEVTSGSWGTDTQYF
many NA TRBJ1-1 15 TRBV4-2 TGTGCCAGCAGCCAAGGGACAGTTAAATACACTGAAGCTTTCTTT CASSQGTVKYTEAFF
many NA TRBJ1-1 16 TRBV20-1 TGCAGTGCTGGAATCGGGACCGCCGGGCCGAACACTGAAGCTTTCTTT CSAGIGTAGPNTEAFF
many NA TRBJ2-5 16 TRBV5-6 TGTGCCAGCAGCTACCCCCGGGACTCGCGAGGGAAGACCCAGTACTTC CASSYPRDSRGKTQYF
many TRBD2 TRBJ2-3 15 TRBV27 TGTGCCAGCAGTTTTCGCGGGAGTGGCTGGAATACGCAGTATTTT CASSFRGSGWNTQYF
many TRBD1 TRBJ2-1 14 TRBV5-1 TGCGCCAGCAGCCTGACGGGACAGTACAATGAGCAGTTCTTC CASSLTGQYNEQFF
many NA TRBJ1-6 13 TRBV7-2 TGTGCCAGCAGCTTAGACAGGCAATCACCCCTCCACTTT CASSLDRQSPLHF
many TRBD1 TRBJ2-7 16 TRBV7-8 TGTGCCAGCAGCCCGTCCTCCGGGACAGGGGCCTACGAGCAGTACTTC CASSPSSGTGAYEQYF
many NA TRBJ1-5 17 TRBV20-1 TGCAGTGCCTTGGATCAGGGAGGATCTTATAGCAATCAGCCCCAGCATTTT CSALDQGGSYSNQPQHF
many TRBD2 TRBJ2-1 13 TRBV10-2 TGCGCCACCCTAGCGGGAGTCTACAATGAGCAGTTCTTC CATLAGVYNEQFF
many TRBD1 TRBJ2-7 15 TRBV6-1 TGTGCCAGCAGCCTAAGGGAGACAGGGATCTACGAGCAGTACTTC CASSLRETGIYEQYF
many NA TRBJ2-1 13 TRBV12-3/TRBV12-4 TGTGCCAGCAGTACACGGACCTACAATGAGCAGTTCTTC CASSTRTYNEQFF
many NA TRBJ1-1 15 TRBV7-9 TGTGCCAGCAGCTTTTATACAGGTGAGAACACTGAAGCTTTCTTT CASSFYTGENTEAFF
many NA TRBJ2-7 14 TRBV20-1 TGCAGTGCTAGCGCCTTGGGGGTGACCTACGAGCAGTACTTC CSASALGVTYEQYF
many NA TRBJ1-2 14 TRBV5-1 TGCGCCAGCAGCATATCTACAGGGAAAAATGGCTACACCTTC CASSISTGKNGYTF
many NA TRBJ1-1 14 TRBV6-1 TGTGCCAGCAGTGAAGACCCGACGGGCACTGAAGCTTTCTTT CASSEDPTGTEAFF
NA NA TRBJ1-5 16 TRBV14 TGTGCCAGCAGCCAAGACGGTAGGAGCATCAATCAGCCCCAGCATTTT CASSQDGRSINQPQHF
many NA TRBJ1-5 12 TRBV20-1 TGCAGTGCTAGTGGCTACAATCAGCCCCAGCATTTT CSASGYNQPQHF
many NA TRBJ1-5 9 TRBV10-3 TGTGCCATCAGGGAGGGAGGGCATTTT CAIREGGHF
many TRBD1 TRBJ2-7 13 TRBV14 TGTGCCAGCAGCACGGACAGGGCCTACGAGCAGTACTTC CASSTDRAYEQYF
many NA TRBJ2-7 13 TRBV7-2 TGTGCCAGCAGCCCCAGGACCCTTTACGAGCAGTACTTC CASSPRTLYEQYF
NA NA TRBJ1-4 15 TRBV7-2 TGTGCCAGCAGCCCAGGAGACAGTACAAATGAAAAACTGTTTTTT CASSPGDSTNEKLFF
many NA TRBJ1-1 15 TRBV29-1 TGCAGCGTTAAGACAGCCGGCCCTCTTTCTGCTGAAGCTTTCTTT CSVKTAGPLSAEAFF
NA NA TRBJ2-2 19 TRBV7-7 TGTGCTAGCAGCTTGAGATTAGCTAGCCCCCGAACGCACACCGGGGAGCTGTTTTTT CASSLRLASPRTHTGELFF
many NA TRBJ2-7 13 TRBV6-2/TRBV6-3 TGTGCCAGCAGTTACGGGACACTCTACGAGCAGTACTTC CASSYGTLYEQYF
many NA TRBJ2-5 12 TRBV28 TGTGCCAGCAGTTTTGATCTTTGGACCCAGTACTTC CASSFDLWTQYF
many NA TRBJ2-7 15 TRBV10-1 TGCGCCAGCAGTGACGGGGCAGCCGGCTCCTACGAGCAGTACTTC CASSDGAAGSYEQYF
few TRBD1 TRBJ1-5 15 TRBV5-5 TGTGCCAGCAGCCCTCTTGACAGGGGAGGACAGCCCCAGCATTTT CASSPLDRGGQPQHF
NA NA TRBJ2-7 15 TRBV10-3 TGTGCCATCAGTGTGGGGACTGAGGGGGACTACGAGCATTACTTC CAISVGTEGDYEHYF
NA NA TRBJ1-6 18 TRBV12-5 TGTGCTAGTGGTTTGGTACGTGGGGACGGCCGCTTTGGGTCACCCCTCCACTTT CASGLVRGDGRFGSPLHF
many NA TRBJ2-2 17 TRBV5-1 TGCGCCAGCAGCCGTTACCCACAGGGTTGGAACACCGGGGAGCTGTTTTTT CASSRYPQGWNTGELFF
many TRBD1 TRBJ1-4 15 TRBV7-9 TGTGCCAGCAGTTCCGTCGGGACAGGGGATGAAAAACTGTTTTTT CASSSVGTGDEKLFF
many TRBD1 TRBJ2-5 13 TRBV6-2/TRBV6-3 TGTGCCAGCAGTCTATACAGGGGAGAGACCCAGTACTTC CASSLYRGETQYF
many TRBD2 TRBJ2-3 20 TRBV3-1 TGTGCCAGCAGCCAGGGAACTAGCGGGAGGACTGCCGGGAGCACAGATACGCAGTATTTT CASSQGTSGRTAGSTDTQYF
many TRBD2 TRBJ2-2 16 TRBV20-1 TGCAGTGCCCCTAAAATGGCGGGAGATAGGGCCGGGGAGCTGTTTTTT CSAPKMAGDRAGELFF
few NA TRBJ2-2 17 TRBV7-2 TGTGCCAGCAGCCCCTCAGTCCAGCAGCTTAACACCGGGGAGCTGTTTTTT CASSPSVQQLNTGELFF
many TRBD2 TRBJ2-1 15 TRBV4-3 TGCGCCAGCAGCCAGGGGGGACTAGAGAGGAGTGAGCAGTTCTTC CASSQGGLERSEQFF
many TRBD1 TRBJ1-6 14 TRBV5-1 TGCGCCAGCAGCTTGGAAGGGGGCGATTCACCCCTCCACTTT CASSLEGGDSPLHF
many TRBD2 TRBJ2-1 13 TRBV29-1 TGCAGCGTGCCGGGACTAGCGGGCAATGAGCAGTTCTTC CSVPGLAGNEQFF
NA TRBD2 TRBJ2-6 14 TRBV20-1 TGCAGTGCTAGACGAACGGGAGGGGCCAACGGCCTGACTTTC CSARRTGGANGLTF
few NA TRBJ2-1 13 TRBV12-5 TGTGCTAGTGGGGGCCGGGACAACGATGAGCAGTTCTTC CASGGRDNDEQFF